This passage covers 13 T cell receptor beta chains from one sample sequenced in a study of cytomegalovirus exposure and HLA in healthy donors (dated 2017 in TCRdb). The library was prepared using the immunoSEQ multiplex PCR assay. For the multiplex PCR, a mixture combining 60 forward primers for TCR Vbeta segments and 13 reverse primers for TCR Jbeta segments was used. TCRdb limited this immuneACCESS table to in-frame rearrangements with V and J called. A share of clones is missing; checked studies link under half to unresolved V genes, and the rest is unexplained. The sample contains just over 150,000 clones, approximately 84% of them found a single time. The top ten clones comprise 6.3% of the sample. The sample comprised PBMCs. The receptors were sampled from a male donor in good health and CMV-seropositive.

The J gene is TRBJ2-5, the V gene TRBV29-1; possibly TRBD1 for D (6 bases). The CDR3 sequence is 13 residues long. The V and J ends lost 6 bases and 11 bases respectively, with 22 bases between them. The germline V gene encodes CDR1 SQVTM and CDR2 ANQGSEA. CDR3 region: CSVSGTTTHEQYF. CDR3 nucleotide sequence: TGCAGCGTAAGTGGGACAACAACCCATGAGCAGTACTTC.

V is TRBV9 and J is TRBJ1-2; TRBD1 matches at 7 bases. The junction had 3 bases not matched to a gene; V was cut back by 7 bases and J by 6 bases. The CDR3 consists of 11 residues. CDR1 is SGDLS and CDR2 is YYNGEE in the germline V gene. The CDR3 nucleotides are TGTGCCAGCCGAGGGGGCGATGGCTACACCTTC. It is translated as CASRGGDGYTF.

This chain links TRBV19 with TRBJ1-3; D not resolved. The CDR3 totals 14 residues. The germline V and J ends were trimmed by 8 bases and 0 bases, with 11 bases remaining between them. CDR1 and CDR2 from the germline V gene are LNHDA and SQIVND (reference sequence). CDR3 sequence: CASASGFSGNTIYF. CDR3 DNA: TGTGCCAGTGCATCCGGGTTCTCTGGAAACACCATATATTTT.

The CDR3 nucleotides are TGTGCCAGTAGTCCCCTTGCGGGGTATACGGACGAGCAGTACTTC. Amino acid sequence: CASSPLAGYTDEQYF. This chain connects TRBV19 to TRBJ2-7; tentatively, D is TRBD2 (6 bases). The CDR3 has 15 amino acids. Trimming left V 5 bases short and J 5 bases short, with 19 bases between. In germline, CDR1 is LNHDA, CDR2 SQIVND (reference sequence).

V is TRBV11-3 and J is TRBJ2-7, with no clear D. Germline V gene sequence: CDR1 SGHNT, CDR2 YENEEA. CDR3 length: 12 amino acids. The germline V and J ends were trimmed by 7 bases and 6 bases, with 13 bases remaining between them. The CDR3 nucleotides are TGTGCCAGCACCGGCGCCGGAGTCGAGCAGTACTTC. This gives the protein CASTGAGVEQYF.

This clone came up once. The CDR3, as DNA: TGTGCCTGGAGTGTAACGGGGACTGGGGCCAACGTCCTGACTTTC. Its translation: CAWSVTGTGANVLTF. The chain has TRBV30 and TRBJ2-6, with D possibly matching TRBD2 (5 bases). V was clipped by 0 bases and J by 2 bases, with 8 bases between them. The CDR3 consists of 15 residues. Germline lookup yields CDR1 GTSNPN and CDR2 SVGIG (reference sequence). Complete variable domain (other parts from reference TRBV30 and TRBJ2-6): SQTIHQWPATLVQPVGSPLSLECTVEGTSNPNLYWYRQAAGRGLQLLFYSVGIGQISSEVPQNLSASRPQDRQFILSSKKLLLSDSGFYLCAWSVTGTGANVLTFGAGSRLTVL.

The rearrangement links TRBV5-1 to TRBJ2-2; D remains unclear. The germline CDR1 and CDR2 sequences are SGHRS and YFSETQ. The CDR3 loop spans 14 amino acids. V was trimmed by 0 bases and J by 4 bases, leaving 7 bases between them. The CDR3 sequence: CASSLATSTGELFF. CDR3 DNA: TGCGCCAGCAGCTTGGCCACTTCCACCGGGGAGCTGTTTTTT.

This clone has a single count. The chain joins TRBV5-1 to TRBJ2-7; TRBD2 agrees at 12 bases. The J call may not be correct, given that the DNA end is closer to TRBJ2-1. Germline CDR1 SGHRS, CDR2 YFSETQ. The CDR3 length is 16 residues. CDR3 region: CASSLGASGRGNEQFF. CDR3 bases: TGCGCCAGCAGCTTGGGGGCTAGCGGGAGGGGCAATGAGCAGTTCTTC.

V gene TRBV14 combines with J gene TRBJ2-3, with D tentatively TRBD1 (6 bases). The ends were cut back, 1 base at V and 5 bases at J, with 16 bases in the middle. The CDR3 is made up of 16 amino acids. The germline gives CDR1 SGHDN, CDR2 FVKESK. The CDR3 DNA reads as TGTGCCAGCAGCCAAGCTAAGACAGGTTTAGGAGATACGCAGTATTTT. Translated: CASSQAKTGLGDTQYF.

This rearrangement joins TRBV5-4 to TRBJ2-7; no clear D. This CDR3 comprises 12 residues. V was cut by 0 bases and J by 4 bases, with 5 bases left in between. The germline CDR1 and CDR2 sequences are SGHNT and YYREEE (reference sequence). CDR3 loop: CASSLDRYEQYF. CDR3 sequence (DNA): TGTGCCAGCAGCTTGGACCGGTACGAGCAGTACTTC.

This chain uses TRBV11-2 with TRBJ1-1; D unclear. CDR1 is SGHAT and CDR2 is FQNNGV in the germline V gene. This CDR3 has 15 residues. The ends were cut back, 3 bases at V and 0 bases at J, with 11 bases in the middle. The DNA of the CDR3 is TGTGCCAGCAGCTTCCTGGCGGGAATGAACACTGAAGCTTTCTTT. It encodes CASSFLAGMNTEAFF.

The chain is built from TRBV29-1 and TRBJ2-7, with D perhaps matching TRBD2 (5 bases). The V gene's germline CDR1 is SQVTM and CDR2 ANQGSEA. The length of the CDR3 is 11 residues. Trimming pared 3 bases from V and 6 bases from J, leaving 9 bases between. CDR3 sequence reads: CSVDYRGEQYF. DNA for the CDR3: TGCAGCGTTGACTATCGGGGCGAGCAGTACTTC.

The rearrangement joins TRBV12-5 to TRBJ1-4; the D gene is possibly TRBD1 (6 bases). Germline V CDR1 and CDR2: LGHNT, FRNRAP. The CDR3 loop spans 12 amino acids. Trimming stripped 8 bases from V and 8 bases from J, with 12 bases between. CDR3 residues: CASLGGSEKLFF. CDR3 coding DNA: TGTGCTAGTTTAGGGGGTTCCGAAAAACTGTTTTTT.